Presented here are 24 T cell receptor beta chains from one specimen sequenced in a study of cytomegalovirus exposure and HLA in healthy donors. Researchers ran the PCR with 60 Vbeta and 13 Jbeta primers. Repertoires were generated with immunoSEQ multiplex PCR, while TCRdb's copy carries only in-frame clones and drops some. The table has 120,000 or so clones, roughly 80% seen once. The sequenced sample was PBMCs. All receptors derive from a woman aged 40 to 50 in good health and CMV-seropositive.

Worth noting for this clone: Other DNA sequences in the same sample also yield this CDR3. V gene TRBV7-6 combines with J gene TRBJ1-2; D is uncertain. There are 13 residues in the CDR3. Germline V gene sequence: CDR1 SGHVS, CDR2 FNYEAQ. V was clipped by 0 bases and J by 4 bases, with 6 bases between them. CDR3 sequence (DNA): TGTGCCAGCAGCTTAGCCGACACCTATGGCTACACCTTC. Amino acids: CASSLADTYGYTF.

The chain recombines TRBV20-1 with TRBJ2-7, with a tentative D call TRBD1 (5 bases). Trimming shortened V by 6 bases and J by 5 bases, and 11 bases separated the two germline ends. This CDR3 spans 11 amino acids. Germline V gene sequence: CDR1 DFQATT, CDR2 SNEGSKA (reference sequence). The CDR3 region has the DNA TGCAGTGCCGTCCCGGACAACGAGCAGTACTTC. Protein: CSAVPDNEQYF.

This clone occurred once. The rearrangement uses TRBV5-4 and TRBJ2-2, with 12 bases fitting TRBD1. The length of the CDR3 is 15 residues. The germline CDR1 and CDR2 sequences are SGHNT and YYREEE (reference sequence). With V trimmed by 4 bases and J by 5 bases, 3 bases remained unmatched. The CDR3 spells CASSLGQGATGELFF. As DNA, the CDR3 is TGTGCCAGCAGCCTGGGACAGGGGGCGACCGGGGAGCTGTTTTTT.

Only a few counts were recorded for this clone. The J gene is TRBJ2-7, the V gene TRBV2, with 8 bases that match TRBD2. Germline values: CDR1 SNHLY, CDR2 FYNNEI. The CDR3 contains 11 residues. Trimming took 8 bases from V and 9 from J; bases not matched to a gene: 6. CDR3 amino acids: CASVLAGWQYF. The CDR3 DNA is TGTGCCAGCGTTTTAGCGGGATGGCAGTACTTC.

The table lists this clone with a count of one. This chain uses TRBV30 with TRBJ2-3; 11 nucleotides agree with TRBD2. The junction had 0 bases not matched to a gene; V was cut back by 5 bases and J by 5 bases. The CDR3 has 12 amino acids. CDR1 GTSNPN and CDR2 SVGIG come from the germline V gene (reference sequence). The CDR3 DNA follows: TGTGCCTGGGGACTAGCGGGAGATACGCAGTATTTT. It is translated as CAWGLAGDTQYF.

The chain has TRBV5-1 and TRBJ2-3; 7 positions agree with TRBD2. The CDR3 extends over 16 amino acids. CDR1 is SGHRS and CDR2 is YFSETQ in the germline V gene. Germline trimming cut 0 bases from V and 4 bases from J; bases unmatched to any gene: 8. The DNA for the CDR3 is TGCGCCAGCAGCTTGGAGGGGAGGGCCAAGGCAGATACGCAGTATTTT. Translating it yields CASSLEGRAKADTQYF.

The chain couples TRBV7-9 to TRBJ1-2; 7 nucleotides agree with TRBD1. This CDR3 contains 14 residues. The ends lost 3 bases at V and 5 bases at J; junction bases unmatched: 6. Germline V gene data show CDR1 as SEHNR and CDR2 as FQNEAQ (reference sequence). CDR3 DNA sequence: TGTGCCAGCAGCTTTGACAGGGCCACTTATGGCTACACCTTC. Translated, it gives CASSFDRATYGYTF.

The chain links TRBV5-8 to TRBJ2-1; 8 bases agree with TRBD2. CDR3 size: 14 residues. Losses at the gene ends were 4 bases for V and 8 bases for J; bases not matched to a gene: 8. CDR1 and CDR2 from the germline V gene are SGHTS and YDEGEE. The CDR3 coding sequence is TGTGCCAGCAGCCGGGAGGGGGGCGGGGATGAGCAGTTCTTC. Translating gives CASSREGGGDEQFF.

V is TRBV27 and J is TRBJ2-2, with D perhaps TRBD2 (5 bases). Between the trimmed V and J ends, which lost 5 bases and 4 bases, there was a span of 8 bases. Germline CDR1 reads MNHEY; CDR2 reads SMNVEV (reference sequence). This CDR3 is built from 13 residues. The CDR3 is CASSVGLTGELFF. CDR3 in DNA: TGTGCCAGCAGTGTCGGACTCACCGGGGAGCTGTTTTTT.

CDR3 coding DNA: TGTGCCAGTGGACTAGCGGGAGAGATAGGGACCGGGGAGCTGTTTTTT. The encoded protein is CASGLAGEIGTGELFF. This sequence joins TRBV19 and TRBJ2-2; 13 bases fit TRBD2. The trim removed 8 bases at V and 5 bases at J, leaving 8 bases unmatched. Germline V lookup: CDR1 LNHDA, CDR2 SQIVND (reference sequence). This CDR3 is built from 16 residues.

The chain links TRBV4-2 to TRBJ1-1; D unresolved. Per the germline V gene, CDR1 is LGHNA and CDR2 is YNFKEQ. This CDR3 has 13 residues. Deletions cut 4 bases from V and 6 bases from J, with 12 bases between. The CDR3 region is CASSLMGAAEAFF. CDR3 bases: TGTGCCAGCAGCCTTATGGGAGCAGCTGAAGCTTTCTTT.

This clone came up a few times. The chain couples TRBV5-4 to TRBJ2-5; tentatively, D is TRBD1 (6 bases). In germline, CDR1 is SGHNT, CDR2 YYREEE (reference sequence). The V end lost 4 bases, the J end lost 5 bases, and 15 bases lay between the germline ends. The CDR3 consists of 14 residues. CDR3 protein: CASSRGQPGETQYF. CDR3 nucleotide sequence: TGTGCCAGCAGCCGGGGACAACCCGGGGAGACCCAGTACTTC.

This chain joins TRBV4-1 and TRBJ2-3; 8 bases match TRBD1. Germline V lookup: CDR1 MGHRA, CDR2 YSYEKL. The CDR3 spans 16 residues. Trimming cost V 4 bases and J 3 bases; bases outside gene matches: 9. DNA for the CDR3: TGCGCCAGCAGCCGAGTAGACAGGGGAGTGACAGATACGCAGTATTTT. As protein: CASSRVDRGVTDTQYF.

The V call is TRBV11-2, the J call TRBJ2-2; D gene ambiguous. This CDR3 contains 12 residues. The V and J ends lost 2 bases and 7 bases respectively, with 5 bases between them. Per germline, CDR1 SGHAT and CDR2 FQNNGV. CDR3 residues: CASSLIGGELFF. The CDR3 nucleotides are TGTGCCAGCAGCTTAATCGGCGGGGAGCTGTTTTTT.

The chain links TRBV7-3 to TRBJ1-2; 11 positions match TRBD1. The V gene's germline CDR1 is SGHTA and CDR2 FQGTGA. The CDR3 loop spans 16 amino acids. Trimming took 0 bases from V and 3 from J; bases not matched to a gene: 3. DNA for the CDR3: TGTGCCAGCAGCTTAACCGGGGACAGGGGGGACTATGGCTACACCTTC. It translates to CASSLTGDRGDYGYTF.

The chain links TRBV6-1 to TRBJ2-6; D is unclear. Between the trimmed V and J ends, which lost 5 bases and 0 bases, there was a span of 5 bases. The CDR3 covers 14 residues. Germline CDR1 and CDR2: MNHNS and SASEGT. The CDR3 DNA sequence: TGTGCCAGCAGTCAGCGCTCTGGGGCCAACGTCCTGACTTTC. It specifies CASSQRSGANVLTF.

The rearrangement uses TRBV5-1 and TRBJ2-7; possible D gene TRBD1, 6 bases. This CDR3 region has 15 residues. CDR1 and CDR2 (germline): SGHRS, YFSETQ. V lost 0 bases and J 6 bases, leaving 16 bases between the germline ends. The CDR3 DNA sequence: TGCGCCAGCAGCTTGGAAACAGGGATGCACCGCGAGCAGTACTTC. This sequence encodes CASSLETGMHREQYF.

The chain couples TRBV15 to TRBJ2-7; D is unresolved. The germline V gene encodes CDR1 LNHNV and CDR2 YYDKDF (reference sequence). With 0 bases removed from V and 0 bases from J, the gap between germline ends came to 15 bases. The CDR3 is made up of 17 amino acids. As DNA, the CDR3 is TGTGCCACCAGCAGAGATTCTGCCCGTCTGGCCTCCTACGAGCAGTACTTC. Translated: CATSRDSARLASYEQYF. Looking up the rest from reference TRBV15 and TRBJ2-7 gives the full variable domain: DAMVIQNPRYQVTQFGKPVTLSCSQTLNHNVMYWYQQKSSQAPKLLFHYYDKDFNNEADTPDNFQSRRPNTSFCFLDIRSPGLGDTAMYLCATSRDSARLASYEQYFGPGTRLTVT.

The chain links TRBV13 to TRBJ2-5, with TRBD2 matching over 11 bases. Germline assignment: CDR1 PRHDT and CDR2 FYEKMQ (reference sequence). The CDR3 totals 18 residues. Unmatched junction bases numbered 8, after V lost 0 bases and J lost 2 bases. The CDR3 protein is CASSLGRGLAGYQETQYF. The CDR3 DNA follows: TGTGCCAGCAGCTTAGGCCGAGGACTAGCGGGTTATCAAGAGACCCAGTACTTC. Using reference TRBV13 and TRBJ2-5 for the parts outside the CDR3, the full variable domain is AAGVIQSPRHLIKEKRETATLKCYPIPRHDTVYWYQQGPGQDPQFLISFYEKMQSDKGSIPDRFSAQQFSDYHSELNMSSLELGDSALYFCASSLGRGLAGYQETQYFGPGTRLLVL.

CDR3 region: CASRTGSASETQYF. In nucleotides, the CDR3 is TGTGCCAGCAGAACAGGGTCAGCAAGCGAGACCCAGTACTTC. The chain is built from TRBV6-1 and TRBJ2-5, with TRBD1 as a possible D gene (6 bases). V lost 6 bases, J lost 5 bases, and 16 bases lay in between. The length of the CDR3 is 14 residues. Per the germline V gene, CDR1 is MNHNS and CDR2 is SASEGT.

This rearrangement joins TRBV5-6 to TRBJ1-5; D may be TRBD1 (6 bases). V lost 1 base to trimming and J lost 0 bases, with 11 bases between them. CDR1 is SGHDT, CDR2 YYEEEE, per germline. The length of the CDR3 is 16 residues. In nucleotides, the CDR3 is TGTGCCAGCAGCTTGACAGGGATCTATAGCAATCAGCCCCAGCATTTT. Amino acid sequence: CASSLTGIYSNQPQHF.

The chain employs TRBV5-1 and TRBJ2-5; a possible D gene is TRBD1 (5 bases). This CDR3 has 15 residues. V was pared by 0 bases and J by 3 bases, with 12 bases between. The germline V gene encodes CDR1 SGHRS and CDR2 YFSETQ. The CDR3 sequence: CASSLGRSGKETQYF. The CDR3 DNA reads as TGCGCCAGCAGCTTGGGACGCTCAGGGAAAGAGACCCAGTACTTC.

This clone turned up a few times. The chain is built from TRBV7-2 and TRBJ2-5; TRBD2 matches at 7 bases. Germline V gene sequence: CDR1 SGHTA, CDR2 FQGNSA. V dropped 5 bases and J dropped 1; count of bases not matched to a gene: 10. This CDR3 has 16 residues. The CDR3 region has the DNA TGTGCCAGCAGCCTGAATTTCGGGGGGATCCAAGAGACCCAGTACTTC. Protein: CASSLNFGGIQETQYF.

In this sample, this clone turned up a few times. V gene TRBV2 combines with J gene TRBJ1-1, with D unclear. From germline, CDR1 is SNHLY and CDR2 FYNNEI. There are 12 residues in the CDR3. V was pared by 6 bases and J by 11 bases, with 16 bases between. Here the CDR3 DNA reads TGTGCCAGCAGAGCGGATCTAAAATCGGCTTTCTTT. Translating it yields CASRADLKSAFF.